Below, 9 T cell receptor beta chains from the same sample are listed, as sequenced in a study of technical replicates of blood from a handful of donors. The data were produced by immunoSEQ multiplex PCR, yet TCRdb's version contains in-frame clones alone and is incomplete. The repertoire holds 80,000 to 100,000 clones, with 90% to 95% as singletons. The sample was T cells isolated from PBMCs. The receptors were gathered from a human donor in good health.

The chain links TRBV2 to TRBJ2-1; 10 bases match TRBD2. V was clipped by 6 bases and J by 4 bases; unmatched bases: 9. Germline V gives CDR1 SNHLY, CDR2 FYNNEI. This CDR3 region has 16 residues. CDR3 protein: CASSRPTSGWYNEQFF. As DNA, the CDR3 is TGTGCCAGCAGCCGCCCGACTAGCGGGTGGTACAATGAGCAGTTCTTC.

J is TRBJ2-3 and V is TRBV12-5; TRBD1 aligns across 7 bases. The CDR3 consists of 14 residues. Germline CDR1 LGHNT, CDR2 FRNRAP. The V segment lost 7 bases and the J segment 2 bases; nucleotides outside the gene matches: 6. Here the CDR3 DNA reads TGTGCTAGTGCGGCAGGGGGAGTCACAGATACGCAGTATTTT. Protein sequence: CASAAGGVTDTQYF.

CDR3 region: CASSLGTSGGPLELFF. CDR3 in DNA: TGTGCCAGCAGCCTTGGGACTAGCGGGGGGCCCCTGGAGCTGTTTTTT. The V gene is TRBV7-3, the J gene TRBJ2-2, with 15 bases aligning to TRBD2. Germline values: CDR1 SGHTA, CDR2 FQGTGA. This CDR3 has 16 residues. The J segment lost 10 bases and the V segment lost 5 bases, leaving 8 bases of the junction unmatched.

V gene TRBV7-2 combines with J gene TRBJ2-7; 11 nucleotides align to TRBD2. CDR1 is SGHTA and CDR2 is FQGNSA in the germline V gene. V gave up 5 bases and J gave up 0 bases; unmatched junction bases: 6. This CDR3 spans 16 amino acids. The CDR3, as DNA: TGTGCCAGCAGCCCCAGACTAGCGGGGATCTCCTACGAGCAGTACTTC. Translated, it gives CASSPRLAGISYEQYF.

This clone was seen a single time. The chain uses TRBV19 and TRBJ1-6; no clear D. Between the trimmed V and J ends, which lost 3 bases and 10 bases, there was a span of 7 bases. Germline CDR1 reads LNHDA; CDR2 reads SQIVND (reference sequence). The CDR3 contains 12 residues. The chain's CDR3 is CASSIGGSPLHF. The CDR3 nucleotides read TGTGCCAGTAGTATCGGCGGATCACCCCTCCACTTT.

The rearrangement uses TRBV28 and TRBJ2-7; D possibly corresponds to TRBD2 (5 bases). Germline CDR1 is MDHEN and CDR2 is SYDVKM. The ends were cut back, 6 bases at V and 1 base at J, with 16 bases in the middle. The CDR3 runs 15 residues. The CDR3 region has the DNA TGTGCCAGCAGACTTTGGACGGGATCGTCCTACGAGCAGTACTTC. Residues: CASRLWTGSSYEQYF.

V gene TRBV28 combines with J gene TRBJ1-3, with 8 bases fitting TRBD1. Looked up from germline, CDR1 is MDHEN and CDR2 is SYDVKM. CDR3 length equals 18 residues. Unmatched junction bases numbered 11, after V lost 3 bases and J lost 1 base. This chain's CDR3 is CASSLITGGISSGNTIYF. The CDR3 coding sequence is TGTGCCAGCAGTTTGATTACAGGGGGTATCTCTTCTGGAAACACCATATATTTT.

The CDR3 sequence: CASSFGTGVNTEAFF. The DNA of the CDR3 is TGTGCCAGCAGCTTCGGGACAGGGGTGAACACTGAAGCTTTCTTT. The chain uses TRBV7-9 and TRBJ1-1; 10 bases agree with TRBD1. After removal of 3 bases from V and 0 bases from J, the junction contained 1 base not matched to a gene. Per germline, CDR1 SEHNR and CDR2 FQNEAQ (reference sequence). The CDR3 spans 15 residues.

The chain recombines TRBV6-5 with TRBJ2-1, with D possibly TRBD2 on 5 matching bases. CDR3 length equals 13 residues. Germline CDR1 is MNHEY and CDR2 is SVGAGI. The V end was cut by 7 bases, the J end by 10 bases, with 17 bases between. The CDR3 is CASIKPGYGEQFF. CDR3 in DNA: TGTGCCAGCATTAAACCGGGGTACGGAGAGCAGTTCTTC.